Listed below are T cell receptor beta chains from one sample, sequenced in a study of blood T cell repertoires in COVID-19. TCRdb's copy holds only in-frame clones and misses some; the assay was immunoSEQ multiplex PCR. The table includes about 160,000 clones, about 83% detected once. The sequencing sample was made of peripheral blood. These receptors all stem from a man aged 55 to 69 with acute or convalescent COVID-19. CDR3s include the opening cysteine and the closing phenylalanine or tryptophan. A D gene is named only where the DNA matches it firmly. Not all rows give a size; the values are once, few, many and, for expanded clones, a class.

TRBD1 TRBJ2-7 TRBV7-2 . CASTGQGSYEQYF TGTGCCAGCACGGGACAGGGATCCTACGAGCAGTACTTC
TRBD2 TRBJ2-3 TRBV20-1 . CSASRGTSRPSTDTQYF TGCAGTGCTAGTAGAGGGACTAGTCGTCCTTCCACAGATACGCAGTATTTT
. TRBJ2-1 TRBV7-9 few CASSLGLPNEQFF TGTGCCAGCAGCTTGGGCCTACCCAATGAGCAGTTCTTC
. TRBJ1-1 TRBV6-5 . CASSDRPEAFF TGTGCCAGCAGCGACAGGCCTGAAGCTTTCTTT
. TRBJ2-3 TRBV25-1 . CASSPPSSGPLGDTQYF TGTGCCAGCAGCCCGCCCAGTAGCGGCCCTTTAGGCGATACGCAGTATTTT
. TRBJ2-1 TRBV3-1/TRBV3-2 few CASSPTLSYNEQFF TGTGCCAGCAGCCCGACTCTCTCCTACAATGAGCAGTTCTTC
TRBD2 TRBJ2-7 TRBV5-1 . CASSLEPSGGPLSYEQYF TGCGCCAGCAGCTTGGAGCCTAGCGGGGGGCCCCTCTCCTACGAGCAGTACTTC
TRBD2 TRBJ2-3 TRBV6-2/TRBV6-3 . CASSYSSGGRGTQYF TGTGCCAGCAGTTACTCTTCGGGGGGACGGGGTACGCAGTATTTT
. TRBJ2-5 TRBV29-1 . CSVAVQETQYF TGCAGCGTAGCCGTACAAGAGACCCAGTACTTC
. TRBJ1-1 TRBV19 . CASSIGQMNTEAFF TGTGCCAGTAGTATAGGACAAATGAACACTGAAGCTTTCTTT
. TRBJ1-1 TRBV13 . CASSGRRGEAFF TGTGCCAGCAGCGGTCGCAGGGGTGAAGCTTTCTTT
TRBD1 TRBJ1-2 TRBV5-1 . CASSLTGAGYGYTF TGCGCCAGCAGCTTAACAGGGGCTGGGTATGGCTACACCTTC
. TRBJ2-5 TRBV15 . CATSPHQGSAETQYF TGTGCCACCAGCCCCCACCAGGGGTCAGCAGAGACCCAGTACTTC
. TRBJ1-1 TRBV5-6 . CASSLGGHPSFF TGTGCCAGCAGCTTGGGTGGACACCCATCTTTCTTT
. TRBJ2-7 TRBV11-2 . CASSHVPGEQYF TGTGCCAGCAGCCACGTACCCGGGGAGCAGTACTTC
TRBD1 TRBJ1-6 TRBV4-1 . CASSQDRQSNSPLHF TGCGCCAGCAGCCAGGACAGGCAGTCGAATTCACCCCTCCACTTT
. TRBJ1-5 TRBV7-9 . CASSLGPGRYQPQHF TGTGCCAGCAGCTTAGGGCCAGGGAGGTACCAGCCCCAGCATTTT
. TRBJ2-2 TRBV19 few CASSRTDRNTGELFF TGTGCCAGTAGTAGAACCGACAGGAACACCGGGGAGCTGTTTTTT